This TCR beta chain was profiled in a study of glioma-infiltrating T cells after dendritic cell vaccination. Note on this clone: Its target is unknown.

General study results and limits: TCR clonality showed no direct relationship with survival. Complete blood and tumor specimen sets were limited to few patients.

The ends were cut back, 7 bases at V and 2 bases at J, with 14 bases in the middle. The germline gives CDR1 MRHNA, CDR2 SNTAGT. This CDR3 comprises 14 residues. Sequenced by immunoSEQ multiplex PCR; TCRdb stores in-frame clones only, minus some. Of 55,000 to 70,000 clones detected, roughly four fifths appear once; the ten largest clones hold 9% to 10%. The source of this sequence is a human donor with glioblastoma. Material: blood, obtained before dendritic cell vaccination. The V call is TRBV6-4, the J call TRBJ2-5, with D unresolved. The CDR3 region is CASNVRTSQETQYF. As DNA, the CDR3 is TGTGCCAGCAATGTTCGAACGAGTCAAGAGACCCAGTACTTC.